These 30 T cell receptor beta chains came from one sample sequenced in a study of tumor and adjacent non-tumor tissue in lung cancer listed by TCRdb under 2018. Library preparation employed multiplex PCR. This sample was sequenced with an Illumina HiSeq 2500. Following protocols modified from ARM-PCR, the researchers constructed TCRbeta libraries through three rounds of nested PCR with primers (Table S4). TCRdb trimmed public reads at Q25 via fastp, called clones via MiXCR and kept in-frame beta chains. When rows share a CDR3 protein, they turn into one entry using the most common DNA and genes. In this sample the table shows about 86,000 distinct CDR3 sequences, about 77% of which occur a single time. The biggest ten clones account for 20% to 25% of the sample. RNA was extracted from bulk unsorted tissue and checked for quality with a NanoDrop ND-1000 and an Agilent 2100. For the normal lung samples, distant non-tumor tissue was collected more than 3 cm away from the tumor edge.

Sequenced: distant non-tumor lung tissue. The receptors here all came from a woman between 50 and 59 years old with non-small cell lung cancer.

This clonotype was seen only a few times. The junction does not match germline at one end; this may be a read error. The V and J genes are TRBV6-6 and TRBJ1-5; D may be TRBD1 (5 bases). This CDR3 is built from 17 residues. Germline V gene lookup returns CDR1 MNHNY and CDR2 SVGAGI (reference sequence). The CDR3 protein is CVSRYSLRGGKGLTQHF. The CDR3 nucleotides read TGTGTCAGCAGGTACTCGCTGAGGGGTGGAAAGGGTTTGACCCAGCATTTT.

For this clonotype: One junction end disagrees with the germline gene, perhaps due to a read error. The V and J genes are TRBV11-2 and TRBJ2-7; 16 nucleotides agree with TRBD2. The germline V gene has CDR1 SGHAT and CDR2 FQNNGV. This CDR3 contains 17 residues. This CDR3 reads CTSSPGTSGRALWVQYF. The CDR3 region has the DNA TGTACCAGCAGCCCCGGGACTAGCGGGAGGGCATTGTGGGTGCAGTACTTC.

V is TRBV6-5 and J is TRBJ2-2; TRBD1 aligns across 7 bases. The CDR3 totals 16 residues. V trimming: 6 bases; J trimming: 5 bases; junction bases outside the gene matches: 12. From germline, CDR1 is MNHEY and CDR2 SVGAGI. CDR3 coding DNA: TGTGCCAGCAGCCGATTTACCGGGACAGAGACCGGGGAGCTGTTTTTT. Amino acid sequence: CASSRFTGTETGELFF.

V gene TRBV18 combines with J gene TRBJ1-1, with TRBD1 matching over 10 bases. Germline V CDR1 and CDR2: KGHSH, LQKENI. Trimming took 3 bases from V and 4 from J; bases not matched to a gene: 14. The CDR3 contains 18 residues. The CDR3 region has the DNA TGTGCCAGCTCACCTTATGTCCCGGGACAGGGGTCGAGCACTGAAGCTTTCTTT. Translating gives CASSPYVPGQGSSTEAFF. The complete variable domain, with remaining parts taken from reference TRBV18 and TRBJ1-1, reads NAGVMQNPRHLVRRRGQEARLRCSPMKGHSHVYWYRQLPEEGLKFMVYLQKENIIDESGMPKERFSAEFPKEGPSILRIQQVVRGDSAAYFCASSPYVPGQGSSTEAFFGQGTRLTVV.

To note about this clonotype: One end of the junction does not line up with germline, which may come from a read error. The chain combines TRBV6-5 with TRBJ1-4; 8 bases line up with TRBD1. The CDR3 totals 15 residues. Germline lookup yields CDR1 MNHEY and CDR2 SVGAGI. The CDR3 sequence is CASNYSRTGIEKLFF. The CDR3 DNA reads as TGCGCCAGCAATTACTCCCGGACAGGGATTGAAAAACTGTTTTTT.

As for this clonotype: A read error may account for a junction end that differs from germline. The chain carries TRBV5-1 and TRBJ2-1, with D possibly being TRBD2 (7 bases). Germline CDR1 SGHRS, CDR2 YFSETQ. This CDR3 contains 18 residues. The CDR3 sequence is CASIGGDYFTRSYNEQFF. In DNA, the CDR3 is TGCGCCAGCATAGGGGGGGACTACTTCACTAGGTCCTATAATGAGCAGTTCTTC.

Comment on this clonotype: Germline and junction disagree at one end, which may indicate a read error. The rearrangement joins TRBV6-5 to TRBJ2-7; D remains ambiguous. Germline CDR1 and CDR2: MNHEY and SVGAGI. The CDR3 spans 11 residues. The CDR3 DNA follows: TGTGCCAACAGTTACATGTCCGAGGAGTACTTC. Its translation: CANSYMSEEYF.

Of note for this clonotype: Compared with germline, one end of the junction differs, possibly owing to a read error. The J gene is TRBJ2-1, the V gene TRBV10-3; possible D gene TRBD2, 5 bases. The CDR3 consists of 14 residues. CDR1 is ENHRY and CDR2 is SYGVKD in the germline V gene. In DNA, the CDR3 is TGTGCCATCAAGATGGGAGAGGCCTACAATGAGCAGTTCTTT. Amino acid sequence: CAIKMGEAYNEQFF.

Points on this clonotype: An end of the junction differs from the germline gene, which may be a read error. J is TRBJ2-1 and V is TRBV14; tentative D call: TRBD1 (5 bases). CDR3 length: 16 amino acids. Germline V gene sequence: CDR1 SGHDN, CDR2 FVKESK. The CDR3 is CPSSQVGKGLRDEQFF. DNA for the CDR3: TGTCCCAGCAGCCAAGTGGGAAAGGGGCTTCGCGATGAACAGTTCTTC.

Turning to this clonotype: One end of the junction does not line up with germline, which may come from a read error. The chain recombines TRBV10-3 with TRBJ2-3; a weak D match, TRBD1 (6 bases). Germline CDR1 reads ENHRY; CDR2 reads SYGVKD. The CDR3 contains 14 residues. CDR3 region: CASMDSSSTDTQYF. The CDR3 DNA reads TGTGCCAGTATGGACAGCAGTAGCACAGATACGCAGTACTTT.

J is TRBJ1-1 and V is TRBV29-1; D not certain. The V and J ends lost 8 bases and 7 bases respectively, with 14 bases between them. Germline CDR1 is SQVTM and CDR2 is ANQGSEA. The CDR3 runs to 11 residues. The CDR3 sequence: CSIRGDIEAFF. In nucleotides, the CDR3 is TGCAGCATTCGAGGAGACATTGAAGCTTTCTTT.

In regard to this clonotype: Relative to the germline gene, one junction end is altered; a read error may explain this. The V call is TRBV6-5, the J call TRBJ1-1, with no clear D. This CDR3 is built from 14 residues. Germline V gives CDR1 MNHEY, CDR2 SVGAGI. CDR3 bases: TGTGCCAGCAGTTGGGGTGGAAGGTACACTGAATCTTTCTTT. It translates to CASSWGGRYTESFF.

A single count supports this clonotype. This sequence joins TRBV29-1 and TRBJ2-1; D possibly corresponds to TRBD2 (6 bases). The germline V gene has CDR1 SQVTM and CDR2 ANQGSEA. The CDR3 is made up of 13 amino acids. The CDR3 sequence: CNAAARGSNEQFF. The CDR3 DNA reads TGCAACGCTGCAGCCCGGGGGAGCAATGAGCAGTTCTTC.

Comment on this clonotype: A read error may produce the germline difference seen at one junction end. The J gene is TRBJ2-5, the V gene TRBV28; tentatively, D is TRBD2 (7 bases). The CDR3 extends over 16 amino acids. Germline V lookup: CDR1 MDHEN, CDR2 SYDVKM. The CDR3 nucleotides read TGTGCCAGCACCAAGTTATCCAAGGGGGGGGGAGAGATCCAGTACTTC. It is translated as CASTKLSKGGGEIQYF.

Points on this clonotype: This may arise from a read error, as a much more abundant clone is one base away. The V call is TRBV20-1, the J call TRBJ2-1; D uncertain. Per the germline V gene, CDR1 is DFQATT and CDR2 is SNEGSKA (reference sequence). The CDR3 covers 13 residues. CDR3 protein: CNASRPSGDEQFF. CDR3 coding DNA: TGCAATGCGTCGCGCCCCTCGGGCGATGAGCAGTTCTTC.

Details on this clonotype: A single base separates this from a much larger clone, so it may be a read error. The chain carries TRBV29-1 and TRBJ1-1; D gene uncertain. The germline V and J ends were trimmed by 6 bases and 3 bases, with 17 bases remaining between them. The length of the CDR3 is 14 residues. The germline CDR1 and CDR2 sequences are SQVTM and ANQGSEA. This chain's CDR3 is CSVTWARRDTEAFF. The DNA of the CDR3 is TGCAGCGTGACCTGGGCACGACGTGACACTGAAGCTTTCTTT. Supplemented by reference TRBV29-1 and TRBJ1-1, the full variable domain reads SAVISQKPSRDICQRGTSLTIQCQVDSQVTMMFWYRQQPGQSLTLIATANQGSEATYESGFVIDKFPISRPNLTFSTLTVSNMSPEDSSIYLCSVTWARRDTEAFFGQGTRLTVV.

Ten or more counts support this clonotype. This chain connects TRBV20-1 to TRBJ2-1; D possibly corresponds to TRBD2 (6 bases). The CDR3 has 13 amino acids. Germline CDR1 is DFQATT and CDR2 is SNEGSKA (reference sequence). Deletions cut 3 bases from V and 7 bases from J, with 13 bases between. The CDR3 loop is CSASGRLANEQFF. The DNA for the CDR3 is TGCAGTGCTAGCGGGAGATTGGCGAATGAGCAGTTCTTC.

This clonotype appeared a single time. This may be a read error, as it is one base from a much larger clone. The V and J genes are TRBV28 and TRBJ1-2, with a possible D match to TRBD1 (5 bases). From germline, CDR1 is MDHEN and CDR2 SYDVKM. The CDR3 is made up of 14 amino acids. V dropped 5 bases and J dropped 7 bases, with 17 bases sitting between them. In DNA form, the CDR3 reads TGTGCCAGCAGTCTAACAGGACACGCTCGTGGCTACACCTTC. Amino acid sequence: CASSLTGHARGYTF.

The rearrangement links TRBV7-9 to TRBJ2-7, with 9 bases fitting TRBD1. The CDR3 covers 15 residues. Germline V gives CDR1 SEHNR, CDR2 FQNEAQ (reference sequence). V was clipped by 5 bases and J by 2 bases; unmatched bases: 7. CDR3 DNA sequence: TGTGCCAGCAGCCACCCGGACAGGGGCCCCTACGAGCAGTACTTC. This translates into CASSHPDRGPYEQYF. Full variable domain (remainder filled in from reference TRBV7-9 and TRBJ2-7): DTGVSQNPRHKITKRGQNVTFRCDPISEHNRLYWYRQTLGQGPEFLTYFQNEAQLEKSRLLSDRFSAERPKGSFSTLEIQRTEQGDSAMYLCASSHPDRGPYEQYFGPGTRLTVT.

To note about this clonotype: A junction end diverges from the germline sequence, so it may reflect a read error. The chain is built from TRBV6-6 and TRBJ1-2, with no clear D. CDR1 and CDR2 (germline): MNHNY, SVGAGI (reference sequence). This CDR3 is built from 13 residues. The CDR3 bases are TGTGCTAGCAGTTCTGGACTGGGAGGAGACTACACCTTC. Protein product: CASSSGLGGDYTF.

Points on this clonotype: A read error is likely, as this CDR3 ends without the conserved phenylalanine or tryptophan. Because the CDR3's place on the DNA is in doubt, the DNA is left out and the CDR3 is given as listed by TCRdb. J is TRBJ2-1 and V is TRBV12-3 or TRBV12-4; TRBD1, the D gene given by the table, was not confirmed from the DNA. From its first to its last residue, the CDR3 has 15 amino acids. The CDR3 sequence is CASSSPGQGSSEEFL.

In the case of this clonotype: A much larger clone differs by one base, so this may be a read error. The V gene is TRBV7-9, the J gene TRBJ2-5; the D is unclear. This CDR3 has 11 residues. Looked up from germline, CDR1 is SEHNR and CDR2 is FQNEAQ (reference sequence). The V end lost 8 bases, the J end lost 0 bases, and 4 bases lay between the germline ends. The CDR3, as DNA: TGTGCCAGCGGCAACCAAGAGACCCAGTACTTC. Encoded protein: CASGNQETQYF.

This chain connects TRBV5-1 to TRBJ1-5, with a weak D call TRBD1 (6 bases). Germline-derived CDR1 and CDR2 are SGHRS and YFSETQ. V was cut by 0 bases and J by 7 bases, with 14 bases left in between. This CDR3 is 15 amino acids long. CDR3 protein: CASSLDRQDIQPQHF. The CDR3 DNA reads as TGCGCCAGCAGCTTGGATAGACAGGATATACAGCCCCAGCATTTT.

Details on this clonotype: Given the absence of the conserved phenylalanine or tryptophan at the CDR3 end, a read error is likely. It is unclear where the CDR3 begins or ends on the DNA, so no DNA is shown, and the CDR3 is as TCRdb lists it. The chain has TRBV12-3 or TRBV12-4 and TRBJ2-7. The CDR3 is 14 residues long, counting both termini. This CDR3 is CASSPFHSSYERYI.

As for this clonotype: It is likely a read error, because the conserved phenylalanine at the end of the CDR3 is missing. The chain recombines TRBV6-1 with TRBJ2-5; no clear D gene. This CDR3 contains 10 residues. CDR1 is MNHNS, CDR2 SASEGT, per germline. This CDR3 is CASIGETQYS. For the CDR3, the DNA is TGTGCAAGCATTGGGGAGACCCAGTACTCC.

A note on this clonotype: As the CDR3 is not closed by the conserved phenylalanine or tryptophan, this likely results from a read error. The chain carries TRBV14 and TRBJ2-7; D remains unclear. CDR1 SGHDN and CDR2 FVKESK come from the germline V gene. Trimming shortened V by 5 bases and J by 0 bases, and 14 bases separated the two germline ends. There are 15 residues in the CDR3. The DNA for the CDR3 is TGTGCCAGCAGCAAAGGGCCCCACGACTCCTACGAGCAGTACTTA. Translation gives CASSKGPHDSYEQYL.

This clonotype was recorded only once. One end of the junction varies from germline; a read error may be responsible. V and J are TRBV10-3 and TRBJ2-5; 9 bases align to TRBD2. This CDR3 is 13 amino acids long. Germline V gene sequence: CDR1 ENHRY, CDR2 SYGVKD. CDR3 loop: CATMCGRGETQCF. The CDR3 nucleotides read TGTGCCACCATGTGCGGGAGGGGGGAGACCCAGTGCTTC.

As to this clonotype: A much larger clone sits a single nucleotide away, making a read error possible. The V and J genes are TRBV5-1 and TRBJ2-2, with 9 positions matching TRBD1. Germline V gene data show CDR1 as SGHRS and CDR2 as YFSETQ. The CDR3 is 15 amino acids. CDR3 nucleotides: TGCGCCAGCAGGTTGGGACAGGGAGTTACCGGGGAGCTGTTTTTT. Amino acid sequence: CASRLGQGVTGELFF.

About this clonotype: A single base separates this from a much larger clone, so it may be a read error. The rearrangement links TRBV24-1 to TRBJ2-7; D ambiguous. Germline CDR1 KGHDR, CDR2 SFDVKD. This CDR3 is built from 12 residues. V dropped 4 bases and J dropped 8 bases, with 11 bases sitting between them. CDR3 sequence reads: CATSDIDYKQYF. CDR3 DNA: TGTGCCACCAGTGACATCGATTACAAGCAGTACTTC.

The chain employs TRBV29-1 and TRBJ2-7; no clear D. The germline V and J ends were trimmed by 6 bases and 6 bases, with 12 bases remaining between them. CDR1 SQVTM and CDR2 ANQGSEA come from the germline V gene. The CDR3 spans 11 residues. The CDR3 DNA is TGCAGCGTCTCCCAAGACGGCGAGCAGTACTTC. Amino acids: CSVSQDGEQYF.